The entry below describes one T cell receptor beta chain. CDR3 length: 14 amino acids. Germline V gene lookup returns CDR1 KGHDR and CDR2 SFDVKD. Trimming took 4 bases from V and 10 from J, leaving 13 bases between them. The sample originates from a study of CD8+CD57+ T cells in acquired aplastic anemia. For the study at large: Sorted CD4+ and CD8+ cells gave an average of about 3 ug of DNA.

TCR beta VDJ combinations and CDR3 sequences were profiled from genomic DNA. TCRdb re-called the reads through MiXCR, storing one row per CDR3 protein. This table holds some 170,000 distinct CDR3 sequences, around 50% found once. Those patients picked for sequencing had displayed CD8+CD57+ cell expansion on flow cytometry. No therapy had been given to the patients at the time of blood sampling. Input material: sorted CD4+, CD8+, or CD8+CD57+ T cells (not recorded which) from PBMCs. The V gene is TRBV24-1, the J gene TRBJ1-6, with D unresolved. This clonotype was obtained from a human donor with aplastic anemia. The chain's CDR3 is CATSEAQSNSPLHF. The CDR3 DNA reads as TGTGCCACCAGTGAGGCGCAGTCTAACTCACCCCTCCACTTT.